The entry that follows covers one T cell receptor beta chain sequence. The antigen is undetermined. TCRdb's copy holds only in-frame clones and misses some; the assay was immunoSEQ multiplex PCR. The sample lists 45,000 to 50,000 clones, roughly 93% occurring once. Germline assignment: CDR1 SGHRS and CDR2 YFSETQ. The V end lost 0 bases, the J end lost 2 bases, and 9 bases lay between the germline ends. This CDR3 comprises 15 residues. The data stem from a study of graft-versus-host responses after intestinal transplantation. Study at large: Anti-thymocyte globulin induction, then tacrolimus and steroids for about three years, went to all recipients. Whole-study results and caveats: Analysis identified GvH clones in recipient marrow, with some appearing first in ileum or blood.

The sequenced sample was PBMCs, obtained 786 days after a first intestinal transplant, on the day of a second. The TCR originated in a human patient who received an intestinal transplant, so some T cells may come from the graft donor. The V gene is TRBV5-1, the J gene TRBJ1-5; D may be TRBD1 (5 bases). CDR3 DNA: TGCGCCAGCAGCTTGGATGGGGCGGGCAATCAGCCCCAGCATTTT. Its translation is CASSLDGAGNQPQHF. The variable domain in full, completed from reference TRBV5-1 and TRBJ1-5, reads KAGVTQTPRYLIKTRGQQVTLSCSPISGHRSVSWYQQTPGQGLQFLFEYFSETQRNKGNFPGRFSGRQFSNSRSEMNVSTLELGDSALYLCASSLDGAGNQPQHFGDGTRLSIL.